This record looks at one T cell receptor beta chain sequence and its context. Its specificity is unknown. At one boundary the junction diverges from the germline segment, which might be a read error. The TCR beta CDR3 regions underwent amplification using RNA transcripts as the source. First-round RT-PCR of the TCR CDR3 relied on the HTBI primer set. TCRdb reprocessed the multiplex PCR reads with MiXCR, giving one entry per CDR3 protein. The data contain roughly 800,000 distinct CDR3 sequences, more than 30% of them singletons. The sample comes from a study of T cells in Graves' hyperthyroidism and ophthalmopathy. Study results and limitations: In the analysis, a 13 V-J model separated ophthalmopathy from stable hyperthyroidism.

Uncontrolled infection, other autoimmune disease, pregnancy or lactation disqualified patients from enrolment. Diagnostic decisions used clinical symptoms, serum thyroxine and TRAb, thyroid ultrasound and orbital computed tomography. The CDR3 runs 13 residues. The germline V gene encodes CDR1 ENHRY and CDR2 SYGVKD. The chain has TRBV10-3 and TRBJ2-6; 9 bases agree with TRBD2. What was sequenced was blood. The origin of this receptor is a man aged 18 to 29 with Graves' hyperthyroidism. The chain's CDR3 is CAIRERGDNVLTF. In nucleotides, the CDR3 is TGTGCCATCAGGGAGCGGGGGGACAACGTCCTGACTTTC.